Described below is a single TCR beta chain sequence and its context. The table lists this clonotype with many counts. The clone's antigen remains unknown. It has no much larger one-base neighbor in the sample; base qualities were not kept. Library creation used 5' RACE. Sequencing relied on an Illumina HiSeq 2500. The second PCR ran for roughly 6 to 11 cycles and used a J-beta primer mix along with a sample-barcoded 5' primer. A unique molecular identifier was introduced onto each TCR beta cDNA molecule by a template-switch 5' adaptor carrying 12 random nucleotides. Each sample yielded at least 3 million CDR3-containing paired-end reads. All of the RNA was converted into first-strand cDNA using the Mint cDNA synthesis kit, with a TRBC-specific oligonucleotide serving as the primer. All cDNA was treated with uracil-DNA glycosylase and then went through a first 18-cycle PCR with the universal primers M1SS and BC2_uni_R. In the original analysis: For normalization, 1 million high-quality reads, each with a distinct molecular identifier, were randomly selected from each sample. Reads with shared molecular identifiers were discarded instead of being binned into consensus sequences. MiTCR, set to a Q25 quality threshold and the strictest error-elimination algorithm, was used for CDR3 identification, clonotype clustering and error correction. A nonparametric unseen species model with Euler transformation was used to estimate a lower bound on total TCR beta diversity. TCRdb trimmed the raw reads at Q25, called clones with MiXCR and kept productive beta chains. Rows with one shared CDR3 protein collapse into an entry with the most common genes and DNA. The V and J calls here are based on TCRdb, not the publication. The sample yields 750,000 to 1,000,000 distinct CDR3 sequences; almost 30% were counted once. The ten largest clones represent roughly 10% of the sample.

The germline V gene encodes CDR1 ENHRY and CDR2 SYGVKD. Unmatched junction bases come to 8, with V trimmed by 6 bases and J by 4 bases. Including the terminal cysteine and phenylalanine, the CDR3 comprises 14 residues. Only the CDR3 region is kept as DNA, spanning 42 bases read in frame from base 1. The donors were about 40 Caucasian individuals from Russia, aged 6 to 90 years, who were systemically healthy. Each donor gave around 9.5 milliliters of peripheral blood, collected into EDTA-treated Vacutainer tubes. Ficoll-Paque density-gradient centrifugation was used to isolate PBMCs, with at least 6.5 million per sample. Trizol reagent was used to extract total RNA from PBMCs, with at least 6 micrograms per sample. For every donor, an aliquot of PBMCs went through flow cytometry to measure the percentages of naive CD45RAhigh/CD27high T cells. This record belongs to a study of blood T cells in healthy people across ages (dated by TCRdb to between 2015 and 2016). Looking at the study overall: In model experiments, roughly one uniquely barcoded TCR beta cDNA molecule per two T cells was captured by template switching. Using deep sequencing normalized with unique cDNA molecular identifiers, the study measured how TCR beta repertoire diversity changes with age. Donors were grouped into four age groups: young (average approximately 15 years), middle-aged (around 39), aged (around 56) and long-lived (approximately 82). Two additional independent replicas of 1 million unique cDNA reads from the same blood draw were analyzed for two donors (one aged 18 to 30 and one aged 80 or older).

The research as a whole found: As age increased, observed TCR beta diversity per million T cells dropped in a roughly linear way, and a significant reduction was already evident by age 40. Because donor CMV infection status was unknown, age-related changes in expanded clonotypes were potentially confounded. Since profiling was done on bulk unsorted PBMCs, naive and antigen-experienced compartments could not be conclusively compared. Observed TCR beta diversity correlated strongly with the percentage of naive T cells measured by flow cytometry. Compared with the aged group, the long-lived group had more naive CD4+ T cells, fewer expanded clones and increased TCR diversity, a pattern suggesting age selection. Estimates of total diversity from one million sequenced T cells were regarded as lower bounds and underestimates.

This sample was shared with a second study, whose subject was T cells of mothers and their children. The second study's paper adds: Nine systemically healthy Caucasian individuals, comprising three mothers and their six children, were included as donors. cDNA synthesis consumed the entire amount of extracted RNA, loaded at around 1.4 ug RNA in each 15 ul reaction. In the second PCR, sample barcodes and 2-4 random nucleotides were introduced via the M1S primer. Over 8 million TCR beta CDR3 reads were obtained for each mother, and about 3 million reads were obtained for each child. In both related and unrelated pairs, thymic selection shapes the output of TCR recombination in a similar way, with inherited differences having only a minor effect. Related mother-child pairs always showed normalized repertoire overlap that was slightly higher than in unrelated mother-child pairs, though the difference was never significant. No persistent microchimeric T cell clones were found, with a detection sensitivity of roughly 100 clones per million clonotypes. To look for features that set related mother-child pairs apart from unrelated individuals, the researchers ran deep NGS to compare the TCR beta repertoires of mothers and children. The mean age was around 40 +/- 4 years for the mothers and roughly 11 +/- 4 years for the children. After adapter ligation with NEBNext reagents, the libraries were sequenced on Illumina HiSeq 2000 with 100+100 nt paired-end reads. To prevent cross-contamination, the mother and child libraries were prepared a month apart and were sequenced in separate runs. For each donor, between roughly 500,000 and 2,300,000 distinct TCR beta clonotypes were identified. Naive TCR beta clonotypes were estimated from low-frequency clonotypes matched to each donor's FACS-determined naive share, without sorting.

Sequenced: blood. The origin of this receptor is a woman aged 40 to 50 in good health. The chain couples TRBV10-3 to TRBJ2-7; TRBD1 fits 8 bases in the junction. The sequence in DNA is TGTGCCATCAGCGACCCAGGGGGCAGGTACGAGCAGTACTTC. It translates as CAISDPGGRYEQYF.